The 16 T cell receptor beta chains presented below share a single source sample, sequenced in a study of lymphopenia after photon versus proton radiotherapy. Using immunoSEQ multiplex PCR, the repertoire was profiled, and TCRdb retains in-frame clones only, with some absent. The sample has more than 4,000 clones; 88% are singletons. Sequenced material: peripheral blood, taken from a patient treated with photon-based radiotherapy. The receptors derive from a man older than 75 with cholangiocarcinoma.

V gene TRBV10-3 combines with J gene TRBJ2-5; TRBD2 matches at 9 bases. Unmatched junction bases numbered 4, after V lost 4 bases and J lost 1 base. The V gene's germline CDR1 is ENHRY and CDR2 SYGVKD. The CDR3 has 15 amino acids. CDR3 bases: TGTGCCATCAGTGCCACTAGCGGGCTCCAAGAGACCCAGTACTTC. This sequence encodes CAISATSGLQETQYF.

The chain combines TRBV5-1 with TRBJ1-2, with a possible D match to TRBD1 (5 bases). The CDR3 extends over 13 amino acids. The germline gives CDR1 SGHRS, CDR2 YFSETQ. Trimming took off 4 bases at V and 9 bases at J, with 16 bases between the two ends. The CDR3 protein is CASSVGTAESYTF. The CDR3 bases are TGCGCCAGCAGCGTCGGGACTGCCGAAAGCTACACCTTC.

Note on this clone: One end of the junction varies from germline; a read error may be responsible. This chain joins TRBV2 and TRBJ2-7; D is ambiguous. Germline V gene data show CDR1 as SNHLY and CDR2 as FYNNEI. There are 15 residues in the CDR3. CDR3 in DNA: TGTGCCAGCAGTAAAGCCCACGGCAGCTCCTACGAGCAGTACTTC. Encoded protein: CASSKAHGSSYEQYF.

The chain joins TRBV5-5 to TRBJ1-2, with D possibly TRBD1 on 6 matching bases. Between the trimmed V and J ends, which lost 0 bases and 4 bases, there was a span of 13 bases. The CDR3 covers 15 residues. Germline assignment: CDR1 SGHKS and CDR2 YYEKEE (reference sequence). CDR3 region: CASSLALGTTYGYTF. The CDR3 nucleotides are TGTGCCAGCAGCTTGGCCCTCGGGACAACCTATGGCTACACCTTC.

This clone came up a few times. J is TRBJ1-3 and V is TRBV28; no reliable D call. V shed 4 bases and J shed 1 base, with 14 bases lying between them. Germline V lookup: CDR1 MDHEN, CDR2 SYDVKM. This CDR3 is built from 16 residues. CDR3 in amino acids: CASSSLMGWSGNTIYF. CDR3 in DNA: TGTGCCAGCAGTTCCCTTATGGGCTGGTCTGGAAACACCATATATTTT.

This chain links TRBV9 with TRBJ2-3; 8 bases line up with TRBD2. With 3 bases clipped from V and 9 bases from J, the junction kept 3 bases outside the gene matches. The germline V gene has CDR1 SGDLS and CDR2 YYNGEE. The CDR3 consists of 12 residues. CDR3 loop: CASSDSGVTQYF. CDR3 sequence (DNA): TGTGCCAGCAGCGATAGCGGGGTAACGCAGTATTTT.

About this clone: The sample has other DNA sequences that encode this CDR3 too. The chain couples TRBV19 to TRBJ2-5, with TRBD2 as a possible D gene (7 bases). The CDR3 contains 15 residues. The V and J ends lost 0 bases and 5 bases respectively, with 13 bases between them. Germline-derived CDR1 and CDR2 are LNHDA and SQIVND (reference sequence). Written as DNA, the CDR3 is TGTGCCAGTAGTATAGATTGGGGGCGGGGGGAGACCCAGTACTTC. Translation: CASSIDWGRGETQYF.

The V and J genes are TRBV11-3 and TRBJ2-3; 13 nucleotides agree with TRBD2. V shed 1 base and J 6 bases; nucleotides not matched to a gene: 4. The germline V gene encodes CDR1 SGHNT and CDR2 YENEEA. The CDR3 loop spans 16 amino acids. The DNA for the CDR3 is TGTGCCAGCAGCTTAGGACTAGCGGGGGGTGCTGATACGCAGTATTTT. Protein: CASSLGLAGGADTQYF. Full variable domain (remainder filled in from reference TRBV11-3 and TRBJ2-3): EAGVVQSPRYKIIEKKQPVAFWCNPISGHNTLYWYLQNLGQGPELLIRYENEEAVDDSQLPKDRFSAERLKGVDSTLKIQPAELGDSAVYLCASSLGLAGGADTQYFGPGTRLTVL.

CDR3 region: CASSTPGVLWYGYTF. In DNA form, the CDR3 reads TGTGCCAGCAGTACTCCTGGGGTTCTCTGGTATGGCTACACCTTC. V usage is TRBV25-1 and J usage is TRBJ1-2; no clear D gene. Germline V gives CDR1 MGHDK, CDR2 SYGVNS. The CDR3 is 15 residues long. V lost 5 bases, J lost 5 bases, and 18 bases lay in between.

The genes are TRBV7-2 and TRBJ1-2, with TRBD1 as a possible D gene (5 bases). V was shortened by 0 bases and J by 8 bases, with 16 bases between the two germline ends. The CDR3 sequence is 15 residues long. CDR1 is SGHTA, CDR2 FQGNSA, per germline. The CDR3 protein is CASSLAPGGAWGYTF. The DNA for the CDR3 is TGTGCCAGCAGCTTAGCGCCCGGGGGTGCCTGGGGCTACACCTTC.

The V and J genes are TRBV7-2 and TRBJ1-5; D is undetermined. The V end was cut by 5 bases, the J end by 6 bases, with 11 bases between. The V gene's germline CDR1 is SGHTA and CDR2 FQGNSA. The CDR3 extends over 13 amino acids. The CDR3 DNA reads TGTGCCAGCAGCATGGCGACCAGTCAGCCCCAGCATTTT. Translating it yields CASSMATSQPQHF.

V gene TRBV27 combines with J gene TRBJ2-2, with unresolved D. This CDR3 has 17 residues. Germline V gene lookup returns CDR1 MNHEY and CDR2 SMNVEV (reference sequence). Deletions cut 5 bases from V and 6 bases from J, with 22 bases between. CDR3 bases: TGTGCCAGCAGTCCCGTACCAACCTTTCCAAGAGCCGGGGAGCTGTTTTTT. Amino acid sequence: CASSPVPTFPRAGELFF.

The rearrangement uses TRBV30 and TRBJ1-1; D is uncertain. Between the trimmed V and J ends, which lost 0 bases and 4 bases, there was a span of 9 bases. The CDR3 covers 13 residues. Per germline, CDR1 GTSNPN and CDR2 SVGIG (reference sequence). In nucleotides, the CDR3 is TGTGCCTGGAGTGTGGAGGGTGGCACTGAAGCTTTCTTT. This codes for CAWSVEGGTEAFF.

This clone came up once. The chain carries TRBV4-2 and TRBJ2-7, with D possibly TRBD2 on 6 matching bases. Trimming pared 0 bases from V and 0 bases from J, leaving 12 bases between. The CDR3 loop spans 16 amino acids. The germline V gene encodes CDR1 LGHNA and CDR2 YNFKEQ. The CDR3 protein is CASSQDSGTSSYEQYF. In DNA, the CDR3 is TGTGCCAGCAGCCAAGATAGCGGTACTAGCTCCTACGAGCAGTACTTC.

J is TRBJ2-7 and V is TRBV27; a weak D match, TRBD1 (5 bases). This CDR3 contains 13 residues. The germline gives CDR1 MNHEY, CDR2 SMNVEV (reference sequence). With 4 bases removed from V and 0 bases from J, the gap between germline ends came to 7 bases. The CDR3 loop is CASSSDNSYEQYF. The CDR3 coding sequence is TGTGCCAGCAGTTCGGACAACTCCTACGAGCAGTACTTC.

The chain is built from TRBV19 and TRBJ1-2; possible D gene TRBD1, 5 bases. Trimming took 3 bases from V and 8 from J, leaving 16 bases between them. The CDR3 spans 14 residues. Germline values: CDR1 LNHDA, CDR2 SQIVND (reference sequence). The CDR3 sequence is CASSMINQGEGYTF. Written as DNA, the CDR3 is TGTGCCAGTAGTATGATCAATCAGGGTGAAGGCTACACCTTC.